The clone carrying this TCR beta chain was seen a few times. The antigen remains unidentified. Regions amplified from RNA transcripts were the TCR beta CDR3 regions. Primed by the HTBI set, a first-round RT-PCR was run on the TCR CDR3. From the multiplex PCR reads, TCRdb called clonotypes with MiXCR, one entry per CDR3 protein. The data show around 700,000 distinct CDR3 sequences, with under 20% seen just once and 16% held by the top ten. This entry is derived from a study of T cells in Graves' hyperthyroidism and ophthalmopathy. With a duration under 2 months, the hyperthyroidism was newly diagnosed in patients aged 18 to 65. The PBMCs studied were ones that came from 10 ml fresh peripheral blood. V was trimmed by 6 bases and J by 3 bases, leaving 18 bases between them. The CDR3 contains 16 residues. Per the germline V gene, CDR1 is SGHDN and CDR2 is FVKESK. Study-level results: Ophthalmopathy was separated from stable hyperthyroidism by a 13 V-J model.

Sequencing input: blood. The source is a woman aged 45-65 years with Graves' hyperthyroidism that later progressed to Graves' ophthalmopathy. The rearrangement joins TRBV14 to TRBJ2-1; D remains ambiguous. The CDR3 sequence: CASSPQEGDYYNEQFF. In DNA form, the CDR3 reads TGTGCCAGCAGTCCCCAGGAAGGCGATTACTACAATGAGCAGTTCTTC.